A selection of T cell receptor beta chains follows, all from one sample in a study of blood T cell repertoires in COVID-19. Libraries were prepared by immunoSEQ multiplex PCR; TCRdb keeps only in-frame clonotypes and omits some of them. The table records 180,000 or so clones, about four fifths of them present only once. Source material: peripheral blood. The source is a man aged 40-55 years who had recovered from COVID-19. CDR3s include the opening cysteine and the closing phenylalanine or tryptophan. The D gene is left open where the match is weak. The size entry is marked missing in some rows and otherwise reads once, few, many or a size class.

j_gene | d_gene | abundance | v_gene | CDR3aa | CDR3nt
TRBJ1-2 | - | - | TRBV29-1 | CSVEGSGARGYGYTF | TGCAGCGTTGAGGGGTCCGGCGCGAGAGGGTATGGCTACACCTTC
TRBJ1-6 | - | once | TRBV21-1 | CASSKEGGRGRSSPLHF | TGTGCCAGCAGCAAAGAAGGGGGCAGGGGTAGAAGTTCACCCCTCCACTTT
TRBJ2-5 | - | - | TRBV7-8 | CASSFNGGIEETQYF | TGTGCCAGCAGCTTTAATGGGGGGATTGAAGAGACCCAGTACTTC
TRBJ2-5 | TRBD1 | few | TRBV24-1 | CATSDATGGLQETQYF | TGTGCCACCAGTGATGCGACAGGGGGCCTCCAAGAGACCCAGTACTTC
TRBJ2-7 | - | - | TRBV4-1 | CASSQDTTHTSYEQYF | TGCGCCAGCAGCCAAGATACTACCCATACCTCCTACGAGCAGTACTTC
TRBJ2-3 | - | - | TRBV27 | CASSFGGDTDTQYF | TGTGCCAGCAGTTTTGGCGGGGACACAGATACGCAGTATTTT
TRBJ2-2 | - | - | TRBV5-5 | CASSFGTQNTGELFF | TGTGCCAGCAGCTTCGGGACTCAGAACACCGGGGAGCTGTTTTTT
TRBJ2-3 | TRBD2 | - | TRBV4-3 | CASSQVGAGGGTQYF | TGCGCCAGCAGCCAAGTAGGGGCGGGGGGAGGTACGCAGTATTTT
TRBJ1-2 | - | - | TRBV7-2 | CASSLGPVSPYTF | TGTGCCAGCAGCTTAGGGCCAGTTTCCCCCTACACCTTC
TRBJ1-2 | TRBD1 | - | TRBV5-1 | CASSVLGQTTDGYTF | TGCGCCAGCAGCGTCCTGGGACAGACTACCGATGGCTACACCTTC
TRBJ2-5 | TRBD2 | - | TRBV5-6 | CASSLPLAGRQETQYF | TGTGCCAGCAGCTTGCCCTTAGCGGGACGGCAAGAGACCCAGTACTTC
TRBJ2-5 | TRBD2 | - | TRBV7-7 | CASSLGSGGRKETQYF | TGTGCTAGCAGCTTAGGGTCGGGCGGGAGAAAAGAGACCCAGTACTTC